The clone carrying this T cell receptor (beta chain) was observed a handful of times. Its antigen is not known. The V gene lost 2 bases and the J gene lost 10 bases, with 9 bases spanning the gap. This CDR3 is 11 amino acids long. The V gene's germline CDR1 is MNHEY and CDR2 SVGAGI. The sample comes from a study of identical twins. Study-wide findings and caveats: Out-of-frame beta sequences exhibited a weaker degree of excess twin sharing. For monozygotic twins, models underestimated out-of-frame TCR alpha sharing. Memory repertoires lacked the insertion deficit that abundant cord blood beta clonotypes showed.

TCRdb re-called the 5' RACE reads with MiXCR, one entry per CDR3 protein. The data contain roughly 250,000 distinct CDR3 sequences, over 11% of them seen just once; the ten biggest clones take up 7% to 9%. The TCR comes from a woman in her late teens or twenties in good health. The sequenced material came from memory (CD45RO+) T cells sorted from blood. The chain joins TRBV6-5 to TRBJ2-7; D possibly corresponds to TRBD1 (5 bases). CDR3 sequence reads: CASSYGHRQYF. DNA for the CDR3: TGTGCCAGCAGTTACGGACATCGACAGTACTTC.